The 10 T cell receptor beta chains in this list originate from one sample, sequenced in a study of blood T cell repertoires in COVID-19. Sequenced by immunoSEQ multiplex PCR; TCRdb stores in-frame clones only, minus some. The table has around 250,000 clones, about 88% seen once. The source material was peripheral blood. All receptors derive from a man between 18 and 29 years old with active or convalescent COVID-19.

The table lists this clone with a count of one. This chain joins TRBV5-1 and TRBJ2-3; 8 bases align to TRBD2. CDR1 is SGHRS, CDR2 YFSETQ, per germline. The J segment lost 2 bases and the V segment lost 4 bases, leaving 12 bases of the junction unmatched. This CDR3 has 17 residues. The CDR3 coding sequence is TGCGCCAGCAGCAATCTAGCGGGCCAACCGGACACAGATACGCAGTATTTT. Encoded protein: CASSNLAGQPDTDTQYF.

V is TRBV5-1 and J is TRBJ2-2, with 9 bases lining up with TRBD1. Unmatched junction bases numbered 6, after V lost 6 bases and J lost 6 bases. Germline V gene data show CDR1 as SGHRS and CDR2 as YFSETQ. This CDR3 comprises 14 residues. The CDR3, as DNA: TGCGCCAGCAATCGGGACAGGGATCCCGGGGAGCTGTTTTTT. This translates into CASNRDRDPGELFF.

The DNA of the CDR3 is TGTGCCAGCAGCCACGACTCGGGTCCGCAGTACTTC. Encoded protein: CASSHDSGPQYF. The chain links TRBV11-1 to TRBJ2-7; D gene ambiguous. Germline CDR1 reads SGHAT; CDR2 reads FQDESV (reference sequence). The V gene lost 5 bases and the J gene lost 9 bases, with 14 bases spanning the gap. The CDR3 runs 12 residues.

V and J are TRBV5-4 and TRBJ2-5; D ambiguous. V was trimmed by 0 bases and J by 1 base, leaving 7 bases between them. The CDR3 contains 14 residues. The germline CDR1 and CDR2 sequences are SGHNT and YYREEE (reference sequence). This CDR3 reads CASSLGTAQETQYF. The CDR3 DNA reads TGTGCCAGCAGCTTGGGTACAGCCCAAGAGACCCAGTACTTC.

The V gene is TRBV9, the J gene TRBJ1-1; a possible D gene is TRBD1 (5 bases). In germline, CDR1 is SGDLS, CDR2 YYNGEE. The CDR3 consists of 14 residues. The germline V and J ends were trimmed by 7 bases and 6 bases, with 19 bases remaining between them. The CDR3 nucleotides are TGTGCCAGCGCCGCGGGGCGCGCGTTTTCTGAAGCTTTCTTT. Translated, it gives CASAAGRAFSEAFF.

The V and J genes are TRBV10-3 and TRBJ2-1; 9 nucleotides align to TRBD2. The V gene's germline CDR1 is ENHRY and CDR2 SYGVKD. J lost 2 bases, V lost 8 bases, and 7 bases had no gene match. This CDR3 has 15 residues. The chain's CDR3 is CAIRLTSGAYNEQFF. The CDR3 DNA sequence: TGTGCCATCCGATTGACTAGCGGAGCCTACAATGAGCAGTTCTTC.

This chain joins TRBV28 and TRBJ1-4; possible D gene TRBD1, 6 bases. Germline V gene sequence: CDR1 MDHEN, CDR2 SYDVKM. The germline V and J ends were trimmed by 6 bases and 8 bases, with 19 bases remaining between them. The CDR3 totals 15 residues. The CDR3 region has the DNA TGTGCCAGCAGCCCGGCAGGGGTTACGTGGGAAAAACTGTTTTTT. Its translation is CASSPAGVTWEKLFF.

V usage is TRBV27 and J usage is TRBJ1-2; D might be TRBD1 (6 bases). Germline CDR1 and CDR2: MNHEY and SMNVEV (reference sequence). The length of the CDR3 is 13 residues. The ends were cut back, 2 bases at V and 8 bases at J, with 12 bases in the middle. For the CDR3, the DNA is TGTGCCAGCAGTTTAGTAGGGGGTCAAGGCTACACCTTC. It is translated as CASSLVGGQGYTF.

The rearrangement uses TRBV10-3 and TRBJ1-2, with a possible D match to TRBD1 (6 bases). Germline CDR1 ENHRY, CDR2 SYGVKD. The CDR3 consists of 17 residues. The germline V and J ends were trimmed by 2 bases and 4 bases, with 20 bases remaining between them. This CDR3 is CAISEGEGDGRSYGYTF. In DNA form, the CDR3 reads TGTGCCATCAGTGAGGGAGAGGGGGATGGCAGGAGCTATGGCTACACCTTC.

The chain links TRBV9 to TRBJ1-3; 9 bases agree with TRBD1. The trim removed 5 bases at V and 2 bases at J, leaving 5 bases unmatched. Germline V CDR1 and CDR2: SGDLS, YYNGEE. The CDR3 runs to 15 residues. In DNA form, the CDR3 reads TGTGCCAGCAGGTCTGGGACAGGGACTGGAAACACCATATATTTT. Protein product: CASRSGTGTGNTIYF. The full variable domain, in which reference TRBV9 and TRBJ1-3 provide the parts outside the CDR3, is DSGVTQTPKHLITATGQRVTLRCSPRSGDLSVYWYQQSLDQGLQFLIQYYNGEERAKGNILERFSAQQFPDLHSELNLSSLELGDSALYFCASRSGTGTGNTIYFGEGSWLTVV.